This record looks at one T cell receptor (beta chain) sequence and its context. V was clipped by 4 bases and J by 2 bases, with 8 bases between them. The CDR3 sequence is 13 residues long. The germline gives CDR1 SNHLY, CDR2 FYNNEI. The assay was immunoSEQ multiplex PCR, and TCRdb's table has in-frame clones only and misses some. The sample has 330,000 or so clones, approximately 88% seen once. This entry belongs to a study of blood T cell repertoires in COVID-19. This receptor was taken from a man younger than 45 with COVID-19, enrolled during active disease. The V gene is TRBV2, the J gene TRBJ1-2; D gene uncertain. Source material: peripheral blood. CDR3 coding DNA: TGTGCCAGCAGTGTACAGCCCAACTATGGCTACACCTTC. Translated: CASSVQPNYGYTF.